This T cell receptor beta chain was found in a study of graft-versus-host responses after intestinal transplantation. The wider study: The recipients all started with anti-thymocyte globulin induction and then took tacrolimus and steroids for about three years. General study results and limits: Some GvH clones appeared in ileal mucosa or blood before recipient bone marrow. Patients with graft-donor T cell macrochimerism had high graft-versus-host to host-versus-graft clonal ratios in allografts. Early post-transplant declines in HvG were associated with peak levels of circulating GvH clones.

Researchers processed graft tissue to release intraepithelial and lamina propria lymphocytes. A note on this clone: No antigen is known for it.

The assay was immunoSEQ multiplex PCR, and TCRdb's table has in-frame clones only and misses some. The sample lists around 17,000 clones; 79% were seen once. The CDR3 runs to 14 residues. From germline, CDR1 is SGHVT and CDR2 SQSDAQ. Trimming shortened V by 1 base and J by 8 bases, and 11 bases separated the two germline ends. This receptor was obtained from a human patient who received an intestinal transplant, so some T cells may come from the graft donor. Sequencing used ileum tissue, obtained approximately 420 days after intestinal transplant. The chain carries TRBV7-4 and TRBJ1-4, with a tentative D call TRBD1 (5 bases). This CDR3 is CASSLVQGREKLFF. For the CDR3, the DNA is TGTGCCAGCAGCTTAGTCCAGGGTCGCGAAAAACTGTTTTTT.